This T cell receptor beta chain appears in the sequencing data of a study of T-cell reconstitution after alpha-beta-depleted transplantation in children. Regarding the study as a whole: About two months after transplant, alpha-beta T cells reportedly came from several hundred expanded graft clones. By one year post-transplant, T-cell counts and diversity largely arose from T cells that were newly produced.

The CDR3 length is 11 residues. Germline V gives CDR1 MNHEY, CDR2 SVGEGT. V was pared by 7 bases and J by 12 bases, with 13 bases between. For TCRbeta, the library was prepared with unique molecular identifiers. TCRdb re-derived calls from the PCR reads in MiXCR, one entry per CDR3 protein. The table has about 600,000 distinct CDR3 sequences, approximately 22% seen once. A note on this clonotype: Its antigen remains unidentified.

This clonotype was obtained from a boy under two years old who had a stem cell transplant for acute myeloid leukemia, so the T cells may come from the graft donor. The V call is TRBV6-2 or TRBV6-3, the J call TRBJ2-1; D may be TRBD1 (6 bases). This specimen consisted of PBMCs, mostly from graft donor cells, obtained 360 days after TCRalphabeta/CD19-depleted stem cell transplant. In nucleotides, the CDR3 is TGTGCCAGCAACCAGGGGATTGGGCAGTTCTTC. It codes for CASNQGIGQFF.